This TCR beta chain was documented in a study of cytomegalovirus exposure and HLA in healthy donors. V lost 2 bases to trimming and J lost 6 bases; unmatched junction nucleotides: 15. This CDR3 region has 19 residues. Germline V CDR1 and CDR2: ENHRY, SYGVKD. Study findings and constraints: Among TCR beta chains, those listed as cytomegalovirus-associated numbered roughly 150.

For this clone: Its antigen is not identified.

PCR employed 60 Vbeta and 13 Jbeta primers. Assay used: immunoSEQ multiplex PCR; TCRdb lists only in-frame clones, some missing. The sample has 110,000 or so clones; about 80% are singletons. Sample: PBMCs. The sequence derives from a man aged 30 to 45 in good health and CMV-seronegative. V and J are TRBV10-3 and TRBJ2-2; 10 bases align to TRBD1. The CDR3 protein is CAISERSNLGTGDAGELFF. CDR3 DNA sequence: TGTGCCATCAGTGAGCGGTCCAACCTCGGGACAGGGGACGCCGGGGAGCTGTTTTTT.